This is a list of T cell receptor beta chains from one sample in a study of monozygotic twins with inflammatory bowel disease. Reanalyzing the 5' RACE reads, TCRdb keeps one entry per CDR3 protein, without DNA. The table lists about 160,000 distinct CDR3 sequences. The specimen was blood. All receptors derive from a human donor with ulcerative colitis or Crohn's disease, or a healthy co-twin of an affected twin (not recorded which). Both conserved end residues are part of each CDR3. Expanded clones are given a class, and other clones once, few, many or no size at all.

j_gene | v_gene | abundance | CDR3aa
TRBJ2-6 | TRBV5-6 | . | CASSFSRDTVKANVLTF
TRBJ2-5 | TRBV25-1 | . | CASSDPSRGGTKTQYF
TRBJ2-7 | TRBV15 | . | CATSRDLGMTSYEQYF
TRBJ2-7 | TRBV6-2/TRBV6-3 | . | CASSYSQAGDEQYF
TRBJ2-7 | TRBV12-3/TRBV12-4 | . | CASGTSGSFYEQYF
TRBJ2-7 | TRBV28 | . | CASSLFVRARTHF
TRBJ1-2 | TRBV5-1 | . | CASSLSSTGLLYGYTF
TRBJ2-3 | TRBV29-1 | . | CSAHGLASADTQYF
TRBJ1-5 | TRBV6-1 | . | CASGDRENQPQHF
TRBJ1-1 | TRBV7-8 | . | CASSAMGAEAFF
TRBJ1-6 | TRBV5-1 | . | CASSPGQNNSPLHF
TRBJ2-1 | TRBV7-3 | . | CASSPHPWTGVGNEQFF
TRBJ1-5 | TRBV24-1 | . | CATSGAGQGSNQPQHF
TRBJ1-2 | TRBV12-3/TRBV12-4 | . | CASTLQETTNYGYTF
TRBJ2-5 | TRBV29-1 | . | CSVVRTGAEKTQYF
TRBJ2-7 | TRBV21-1 | . | CASSKGYHRDPESYEQYF
TRBJ1-1 | TRBV11-2 | . | CASSPRALGRTEAFF
TRBJ2-2 | TRBV10-2 | medium-sized | CASSEGLAGSELFF
TRBJ2-1 | TRBV7-2 | . | CASSNPGLASEQFF
TRBJ1-4 | TRBV29-1 | . | CSVRQGGNEKLFF
TRBJ2-3 | TRBV7-2 | . | CASRRDRSTDTQYF
TRBJ1-1 | TRBV7-2 | . | CASSLLGGRSTEAFF
TRBJ2-6 | TRBV24-1 | . | CATGHRDGANVLTF
TRBJ2-3 | TRBV20-1 | . | CSATIPPQSTDTQYF
TRBJ1-4 | TRBV4-3 | . | CASSQDRPGGNEKLFF
TRBJ1-5 | TRBV3-1 | . | CASSQDFKQGVNQPQHF
TRBJ2-7 | TRBV20-1 | . | CSATVQSYEQYF
TRBJ2-7 | TRBV7-9 | . | CASSYLAGPYEQYF
TRBJ1-4 | TRBV5-8 | . | CASSLVPPMSGHNEKLFF
TRBJ2-7 | TRBV20-1 | . | CSARDALAYEQYF
TRBJ2-7 | TRBV9 | . | CASSARGSGRANEQYF
TRBJ2-7 | TRBV5-1 | . | CASSLGLGEQYF
TRBJ2-2 | TRBV7-6 | . | CASSFDTTGELFF
TRBJ1-3 | TRBV14 | . | CASNDGVRNTIYF
TRBJ1-3 | TRBV5-1 | . | CASSRDSISGNTIYF
TRBJ2-3 | TRBV5-6 | . | CASSSTGGREDTQYF
TRBJ1-1 | TRBV3-1 | . | CASSQNSLGAFF
TRBJ2-1 | TRBV14 | . | CASSQGWRLRGAYNEQFF
TRBJ2-1 | TRBV19 | . | CASTSTSAERYNEQFF
TRBJ2-1 | TRBV5-6 | . | CASSSIGTNLNYNEQFF
TRBJ2-1 | TRBV5-4 | . | CAISGRVNEQFF
TRBJ2-5 | TRBV28 | . | CASSKDGVETQYF
TRBJ1-5 | TRBV2 | . | CASLADRRNQPQHF
TRBJ2-1 | TRBV20-1 | . | CSADPGLAGSGEQFF
TRBJ1-1 | TRBV7-9 | . | CASSSFKGDTEAFF
TRBJ1-2 | TRBV15 | . | CATSRGRASNYGYTF